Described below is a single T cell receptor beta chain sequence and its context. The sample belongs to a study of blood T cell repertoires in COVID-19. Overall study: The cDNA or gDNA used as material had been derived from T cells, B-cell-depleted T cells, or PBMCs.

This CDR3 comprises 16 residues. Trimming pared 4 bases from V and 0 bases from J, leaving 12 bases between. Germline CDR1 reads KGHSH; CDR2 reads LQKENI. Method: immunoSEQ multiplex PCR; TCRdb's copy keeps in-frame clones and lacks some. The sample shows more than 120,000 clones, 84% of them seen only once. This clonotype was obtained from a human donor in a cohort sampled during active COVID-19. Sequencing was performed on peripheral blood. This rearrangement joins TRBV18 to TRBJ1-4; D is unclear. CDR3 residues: CASSLRQAATNEKLFF. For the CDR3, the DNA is TGTGCCAGCTCACTCCGTCAGGCCGCAACTAATGAAAAACTGTTTTTT. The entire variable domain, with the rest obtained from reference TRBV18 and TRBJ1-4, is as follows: NAGVMQNPRHLVRRRGQEARLRCSPMKGHSHVYWYRQLPEEGLKFMVYLQKENIIDESGMPKERFSAEFPKEGPSILRIQQVVRGDSAAYFCASSLRQAATNEKLFFGSGTQLSVL.